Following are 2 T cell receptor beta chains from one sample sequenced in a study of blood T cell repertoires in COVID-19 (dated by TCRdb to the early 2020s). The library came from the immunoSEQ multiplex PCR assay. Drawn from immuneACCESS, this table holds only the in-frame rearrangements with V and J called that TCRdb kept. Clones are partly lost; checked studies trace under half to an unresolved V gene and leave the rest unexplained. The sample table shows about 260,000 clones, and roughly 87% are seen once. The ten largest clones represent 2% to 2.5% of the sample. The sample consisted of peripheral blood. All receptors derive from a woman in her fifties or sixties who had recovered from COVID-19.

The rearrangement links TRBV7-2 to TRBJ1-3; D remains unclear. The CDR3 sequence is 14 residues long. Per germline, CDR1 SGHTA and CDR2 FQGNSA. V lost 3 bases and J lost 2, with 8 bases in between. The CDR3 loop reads CASSFGGTGNTIYF. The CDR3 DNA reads TGTGCCAGCAGCTTCGGCGGGACTGGAAACACCATATATTTT. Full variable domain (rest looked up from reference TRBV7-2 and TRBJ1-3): GAGVSQSPSNKVTEKGKDVELRCDPISGHTALYWYRQSLGQGLEFLIYFQGNSAPDKSGLPSDRFSAERTGGSVSTLTIQRTQQEDSAVYLCASSFGGTGNTIYFGEGSWLTVV.

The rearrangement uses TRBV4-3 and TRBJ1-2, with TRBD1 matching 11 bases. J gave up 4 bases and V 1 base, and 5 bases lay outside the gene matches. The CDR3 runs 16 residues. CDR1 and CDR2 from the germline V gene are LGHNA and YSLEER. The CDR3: CASSQGTGGYLYGYTF. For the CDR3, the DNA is TGCGCCAGCAGCCAAGGGACAGGGGGCTACCTCTATGGCTACACCTTC.